This passage covers 10 T cell receptor beta chains from one sample sequenced in a study of shared clonotypes between healthy human individuals. Some clones are missing from TCRdb's copy, which holds only in-frame ones; the method was immunoSEQ multiplex PCR. The sample shows roughly 720,000 clones, 90% of them seen only once. The sequenced sample consisted of memory CD8+ T cells from PBMCs. Specified subset: CD45RO+ cells pooled with CCR7-negative TemRA cells. Source of these receptors: a man aged 18-30 years in good health. Some clones in this sample may be carry-over from other donors' samples.

This clone was seen only once. The chain employs TRBV29-1 and TRBJ1-1; tentatively, D is TRBD1 (5 bases). There are 13 residues in the CDR3. Trimming removed 4 bases from V and 5 bases from J, with 14 bases in between. Germline CDR1 SQVTM, CDR2 ANQGSEA. CDR3: CSVGAFGGTEAFF. The CDR3 DNA reads as TGCAGCGTTGGCGCCTTTGGGGGGACTGAAGCTTTCTTT.

V and J are TRBV6-5 and TRBJ2-7; TRBD2 aligns across 13 bases. The CDR3 totals 15 residues. The J segment lost 4 bases and the V segment lost 8 bases, leaving 8 bases of the junction unmatched. The V gene's germline CDR1 is MNHEY and CDR2 SVGAGI. The CDR3 reads CASGQGLAGPYEQYF. CDR3 in DNA: TGTGCCAGCGGCCAGGGACTAGCGGGGCCGTACGAGCAGTACTTC.

J is TRBJ2-2 and V is TRBV6-1; 8 bases fit TRBD1. The CDR3 has 18 amino acids. Germline loops: CDR1 MNHNS, CDR2 SASEGT. With V trimmed by 2 bases and J by 1 base, 9 bases remained unmatched. The CDR3 sequence: CASSETGTGTRNTGELFF. The CDR3 DNA reads as TGTGCCAGCAGTGAAACCGGGACAGGCACAAGGAACACCGGGGAGCTGTTTTTT.

The chain links TRBV27 to TRBJ1-5, with D hard to call. The V end lost 5 bases, the J end lost 4 bases, and 15 bases lay between the germline ends. Germline-derived CDR1 and CDR2 are MNHEY and SMNVEV (reference sequence). CDR3 length equals 15 residues. This chain's CDR3 is CASSPRMTGNQPQHF. As DNA, the CDR3 is TGTGCCAGCAGTCCACGGATGACCGGTAATCAGCCCCAGCATTTT.

The V and J genes are TRBV27 and TRBJ2-2; 8 bases line up with TRBD2. The V segment lost 4 bases and the J segment 2 bases; nucleotides outside the gene matches: 15. CDR1 is MNHEY and CDR2 is SMNVEV in the germline V gene (reference sequence). This CDR3 is built from 19 residues. CDR3: CASSYHPVDLAGNTGELFF. The CDR3 DNA follows: TGTGCCAGCAGTTATCATCCGGTAGACCTAGCGGGTAACACCGGGGAGCTGTTTTTT.

The chain has TRBV25-1 and TRBJ1-5; D gene unclear. CDR3 length: 15 residues. The germline V gene encodes CDR1 MGHDK and CDR2 SYGVNS. V was trimmed by 1 base and J by 3 bases, leaving 10 bases between them. The CDR3 protein is CASSEFGHPNQPQHF. The CDR3 region has the DNA TGTGCCAGCAGTGAATTCGGTCACCCCAATCAGCCCCAGCATTTT.

The V call is TRBV7-9, the J call TRBJ1-5; tentative D call: TRBD1 (6 bases). From germline, CDR1 is SEHNR and CDR2 FQNEAQ (reference sequence). The V end was cut by 1 base, the J end by 7 bases, with 14 bases between. The CDR3 loop spans 15 amino acids. The DNA of the CDR3 is TGTGCCAGCAGCTTAGGAGAGGGGGGCGGACAGCCCCAGCATTTT. Translating it yields CASSLGEGGGQPQHF.

The rearrangement links TRBV7-2 to TRBJ1-5; D gene unclear. V gave up 1 base and J gave up 1 base, with 14 bases separating them. This CDR3 region has 17 residues. Germline V gene data show CDR1 as SGHTA and CDR2 as FQGNSA. CDR3 loop: CASSLGVLGRSNQPQHF. CDR3 sequence (DNA): TGTGCCAGCAGCTTAGGTGTTCTGGGGAGGAGCAATCAGCCCCAGCATTTT.

This sequence joins TRBV28 and TRBJ2-7; the D is unclear. The germline V gene encodes CDR1 MDHEN and CDR2 SYDVKM. V shed 6 bases and J shed 4 bases, with 19 bases lying between them. CDR3 length equals 15 residues. The CDR3: CASRSPFRSMYEQYF. The CDR3 DNA is TGTGCCAGCAGAAGCCCCTTCCGGTCCATGTACGAGCAGTACTTC. The variable domain in full, with the rest retrieved from reference TRBV28 and TRBJ2-7, is DVKVTQSSRYLVKRTGEKVFLECVQDMDHENMFWYRQDPGLGLRLIYFSYDVKMKEKGDIPEGYSVSREKKERFSLILESASTNQTSMYLCASRSPFRSMYEQYFGPGTRLTVT.

Worth noting for this clone: Other DNA sequences in this specimen translate into the identical CDR3. The CDR3 DNA sequence: TGTGCCAGCAGTTCGGGGGGGCCCTACGAGCAGTACTTC. Protein sequence: CASSSGGPYEQYF. The V gene is TRBV6-6, the J gene TRBJ2-7, with 8 nucleotides matching TRBD2. The CDR3 sequence is 13 residues long. Per germline, CDR1 MNHNY and CDR2 SVGAGI (reference sequence). Trimming cost V 4 bases and J 2 bases; bases outside gene matches: 1.